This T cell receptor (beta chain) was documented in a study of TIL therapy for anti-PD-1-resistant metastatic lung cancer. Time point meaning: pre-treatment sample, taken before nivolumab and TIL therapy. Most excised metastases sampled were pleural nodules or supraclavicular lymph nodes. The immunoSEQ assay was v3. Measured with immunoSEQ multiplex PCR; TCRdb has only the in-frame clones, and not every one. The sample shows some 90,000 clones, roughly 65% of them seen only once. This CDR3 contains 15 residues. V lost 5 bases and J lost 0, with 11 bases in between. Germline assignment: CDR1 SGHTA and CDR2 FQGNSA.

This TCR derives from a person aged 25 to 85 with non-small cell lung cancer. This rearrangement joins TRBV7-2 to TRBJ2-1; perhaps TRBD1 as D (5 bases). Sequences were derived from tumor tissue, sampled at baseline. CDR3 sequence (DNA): TGTGCCAGCAGCCTAGACAGCTCCTCCTACAATGAGCAGTTCTTC. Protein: CASSLDSSSYNEQFF.